The sequence of this T cell receptor (beta chain) was determined in a study of human T cells and chemical hapten exposure. Sample time point: patch test 1, 2 weeks after DPC sensitization. Regarding treatment: therapeutic diphenylcyclopropenone sensitization with weekly scalp DPC. Trimming pared 1 base from V and 5 bases from J, leaving 12 bases between. The CDR3 length is 15 residues. Germline CDR1 DFQATT, CDR2 SNEGSKA (reference sequence). TCRdb reanalysed the RACE reads using MiXCR and keeps one entry per CDR3 protein. The sample has under 150,000 distinct CDR3 sequences; roughly 12% are singletons.

Specimen: whole blood, collected in connection with sensitization to the hapten diphenylcyclopropenone (DPC). The sequence came from a woman aged 50 to 60 with alopecia areata. Some clones in this sample may be carry-over from other donors' samples. The chain uses TRBV20-1 and TRBJ1-6, with D possibly being TRBD1 (5 bases). DNA for the CDR3: TGCAGTGCTAGAGGCCGGGGCGGGAATAATTCACCCCTCCACTTT. It yields the protein CSARGRGGNNSPLHF.